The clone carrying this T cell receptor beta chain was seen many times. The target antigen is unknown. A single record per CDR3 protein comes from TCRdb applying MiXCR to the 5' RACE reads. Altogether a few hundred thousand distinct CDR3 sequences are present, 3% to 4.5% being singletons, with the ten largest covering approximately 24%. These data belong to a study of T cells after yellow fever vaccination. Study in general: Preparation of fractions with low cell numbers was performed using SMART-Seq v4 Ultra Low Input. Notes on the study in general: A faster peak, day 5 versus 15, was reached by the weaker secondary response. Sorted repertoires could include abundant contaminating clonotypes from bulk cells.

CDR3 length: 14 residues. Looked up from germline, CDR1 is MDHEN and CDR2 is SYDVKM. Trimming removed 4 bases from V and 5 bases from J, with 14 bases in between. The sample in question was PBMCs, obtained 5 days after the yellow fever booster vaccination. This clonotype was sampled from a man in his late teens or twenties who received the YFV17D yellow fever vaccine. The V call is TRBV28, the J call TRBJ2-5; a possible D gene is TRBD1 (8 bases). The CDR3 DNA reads TGTGCCAGCAGTTACCCACAGGGGGGGGAGACCCAGTACTTC. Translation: CASSYPQGGETQYF.